Below are 25 T cell receptor beta chains sequenced from a single sample in a study of regulatory T cells in long-lasting Graves disease. Building the TCR beta libraries relied on iRepertoire HTBI primers, and CDR3 regions underwent Arm-PCR. MiXCR, applied by TCRdb to the multiplex PCR reads, yields one record per CDR3 protein. The data contain 300,000 to 400,000 distinct CDR3 sequences, 18% of them singletons. Time point of the sample: newly diagnosed GD, antithyroid drugs for less than 3 months. After RNA was extracted from PBMCs, the TCR library was made from it. This sample comprised peripheral blood mononuclear cells (PBMCs), obtained at new diagnosis, from a patient treated with antithyroid drugs. The receptors here all came from a female donor with Graves disease.

Ten or more counts support this clonotype. The V gene is TRBV13, the J gene TRBJ1-1, with TRBD1 matching 9 bases. CDR3 length equals 18 residues. Unmatched junction bases numbered 12, after V lost 4 bases and J lost 0 bases. CDR1 and CDR2 (germline): PRHDT, FYEKMQ (reference sequence). The CDR3 region has the DNA TGTGCCAGCAGCTCGACAACCTCCGGGACAGGGCTGAACACTGAAGCTTTCTTT. Protein sequence: CASSSTTSGTGLNTEAFF.

This clonotype was counted many times. The rearrangement joins TRBV28 to TRBJ2-4; 10 bases are shared with TRBD1. Losses at the gene ends were 5 bases for V and 5 bases for J; bases not matched to a gene: 6. This CDR3 has 15 residues. The germline V gene has CDR1 MDHEN and CDR2 SYDVKM. CDR3 sequence (DNA): TGTGCCAGCAGTGTCCCCGGGACAGGGGAAAACATTCAGTACTTC. Translated, it gives CASSVPGTGENIQYF. Using reference TRBV28 and TRBJ2-4 for the parts outside the CDR3, the full variable domain is DVKVTQSSRYLVKRTGEKVFLECVQDMDHENMFWYRQDPGLGLRLIYFSYDVKMKEKGDIPEGYSVSREKKERFSLILESASTNQTSMYLCASSVPGTGENIQYFGAGTRLSVL.

This clonotype has at least ten counts. The chain combines TRBV11-2 with TRBJ1-1, with 10 positions matching TRBD1. CDR1 is SGHAT and CDR2 is FQNNGV in the germline V gene. With 6 bases clipped from V and 0 bases from J, the junction kept 13 bases outside the gene matches. This CDR3 spans 18 amino acids. This CDR3 is CASRRPGTGERLNTEAFF. Here the CDR3 DNA reads TGTGCCAGCAGACGACCCGGGACAGGGGAAAGATTGAACACTGAAGCTTTCTTT.

The table lists this clonotype with a few counts. Here the CDR3 omits its conserved ending phenylalanine or tryptophan, so a read error is the likely source. The V and J genes are TRBV2 and TRBJ2-5; the D gene is possibly TRBD2 (5 bases). CDR3 length equals 15 residues. Germline V CDR1 and CDR2: SNHLY, FYNNEI. Trimming removed 2 bases at V and 4 bases at J, with 14 bases between. The CDR3 DNA reads TGTGCCAGCAGTGAATCGGGGATGCGGGCAGAGACCCAGTACCTC. The encoded protein is CASSESGMRAETQYL.

The chain couples TRBV5-6 to TRBJ2-4, with 8 bases that match TRBD2. The V and J ends lost 7 bases and 4 bases, in that order; junction bases with no gene match: 10. Per germline, CDR1 SGHDT and CDR2 YYEEEE. The CDR3 totals 15 residues. The CDR3 reads CASHSGGVGKNIQYF. Written as DNA, the CDR3 is TGTGCCAGCCACTCGGGGGGGGTGGGGAAAAACATTCAGTACTTC.

This clonotype was counted ten times or more. This chain joins TRBV6-1 and TRBJ2-7, with D perhaps matching TRBD2 (6 bases). The CDR3 has 14 amino acids. The V gene's germline CDR1 is MNHNS and CDR2 SASEGT. Trimming cost V 6 bases and J 4 bases, with 16 bases left between them. CDR3: CASRFLGRSYEQYF. The CDR3 bases are TGTGCCAGCAGATTTCTGGGGAGGTCTTACGAGCAGTACTTC.

This clonotype was seen at least ten times. This chain joins TRBV2 and TRBJ1-2; D remains ambiguous. The CDR3 is 11 amino acids. The V and J ends lost 7 bases and 4 bases respectively, with 7 bases between them. Germline V lookup: CDR1 SNHLY, CDR2 FYNNEI. The CDR3 DNA reads TGTGCCAGCATAATGAGCTATGGCTACACCTTC. Amino acids: CASIMSYGYTF. The full variable domain, completed using reference TRBV2 and TRBJ1-2, is EPEVTQTPSHQVTQMGQEVILRCVPISNHLYFYWYRQILGQKVEFLVSFYNNEISEKSEIFDDQFSVERPDGSNFTLKIRSTKLEDSAMYFCASIMSYGYTFGSGTRLTVV.

The chain employs TRBV5-1 and TRBJ1-1; D possibly corresponds to TRBD1 (5 bases). Germline loops: CDR1 SGHRS, CDR2 YFSETQ. The V end lost 2 bases, the J end lost 3 bases, and 14 bases lay between the germline ends. The CDR3 covers 15 residues. The CDR3 nucleotides are TGCGCCAGCAGCTTCCGGCCGGGGGTGGACACTGAAGCTTTCTTT. As protein: CASSFRPGVDTEAFF.

Notes on this clonotype: A much larger clone lies a single base off, so this may be a read error. The CDR3 DNA follows: TGTGCCAGCAGCTTGGCCGGGACAGGGTCCGGTCAGCCCCAGCATTTT. It yields the protein CASSLAGTGSGQPQHF. V gene TRBV5-1 combines with J gene TRBJ1-5; 9 nucleotides match TRBD1. This CDR3 contains 16 residues. CDR1 and CDR2 (germline): SGHRS, YFSETQ.

This clonotype was counted between two and nine times. A read error is possible here, since a much larger clone lies one base away. The gene calls are TRBV6-4 and TRBJ2-3, with D unresolved. Trimming shortened V by 0 bases and J by 0 bases, and 7 bases separated the two germline ends. Germline V gene data show CDR1 as MRHNA and CDR2 as SNTAGT. The CDR3 is made up of 15 amino acids. The CDR3 is CASSDSNGSTDTQYF. As DNA, the CDR3 is TGTGCCAGCAGTGACTCTAACGGGAGCACAGATACGCAGTATTTT.

V and J are TRBV7-8 and TRBJ2-7, with a possible D match to TRBD1 (6 bases). The J call could be wrong; TRBJ2-5 is a better fit for the DNA end. Germline CDR1 and CDR2: SGHVS and FQNEAQ. The CDR3 has 14 amino acids. CDR3 nucleotides: TGTGCCAGCAGCTCAGACAGGATGGAGGAGACCCAGTACTTC. This gives the protein CASSSDRMEETQYF.

This clonotype has a handful of counts. V and J are TRBV6-5 and TRBJ2-1; 8 bases line up with TRBD1. The trim removed 0 bases at V and 7 bases at J, leaving 2 bases unmatched. Germline-derived CDR1 and CDR2 are MNHEY and SVGAGI. The CDR3 length is 14 residues. CDR3 residues: CASSYSTGGNEQFF. The CDR3 region has the DNA TGTGCCAGCAGTTACTCTACAGGGGGGAATGAGCAGTTCTTC.

There are many counts of this clonotype. The chain employs TRBV30 and TRBJ1-1, with D possibly matching TRBD1 (5 bases). Trimming removed 2 bases from V and 4 bases from J, with 11 bases in between. Germline V gene lookup returns CDR1 GTSNPN and CDR2 SVGIG (reference sequence). The CDR3 runs to 13 residues. In DNA, the CDR3 is TGTGCCTGGAGTCCCAGCGGGGGCACTGAAGCTTTCTTT. This codes for CAWSPSGGTEAFF. The complete variable domain, with remaining parts taken from reference TRBV30 and TRBJ1-1, reads SQTIHQWPATLVQPVGSPLSLECTVEGTSNPNLYWYRQAAGRGLQLLFYSVGIGQISSEVPQNLSASRPQDRQFILSSKKLLLSDSGFYLCAWSPSGGTEAFFGQGTRLTVV.

There are many counts of this clonotype. For the CDR3, the DNA is TGTGCCAGTAGTATAGATCCTCGGGGGGCGCTCTCTGGGGCCAACGTCCTGACTTTC. Protein product: CASSIDPRGALSGANVLTF. The chain recombines TRBV19 with TRBJ2-6, with D tentatively TRBD2 (7 bases). The germline V and J ends were trimmed by 0 bases and 0 bases, with 15 bases remaining between them. The germline CDR1 and CDR2 sequences are LNHDA and SQIVND (reference sequence). The CDR3 has 19 amino acids.

In its sample, this clonotype was seen many times. V gene TRBV18 combines with J gene TRBJ2-3, with D unclear. V was clipped by 2 bases and J by 2 bases, with 5 bases between them. The CDR3 is 13 residues long. From germline, CDR1 is KGHSH and CDR2 LQKENI. As DNA, the CDR3 is TGTGCCAGCTCACCAGCAGTCACAGATACGCAGTATTTT. It translates to CASSPAVTDTQYF.

This clonotype was seen at least ten times. V gene TRBV5-1 combines with J gene TRBJ2-7, with 10 bases matching TRBD2. Germline V gene lookup returns CDR1 SGHRS and CDR2 YFSETQ. V gave up 3 bases and J gave up 3 bases; unmatched junction bases: 6. The CDR3 totals 15 residues. In DNA, the CDR3 is TGCGCCAGCAGCTATCTAGCGGGAGCAGACTACGAGCAGTACTTC. This gives the protein CASSYLAGADYEQYF.

V gene TRBV7-6 combines with J gene TRBJ2-1, with a tentative D call TRBD2 (6 bases). From germline, CDR1 is SGHVS and CDR2 FNYEAQ. V lost 5 bases to trimming and J lost 0 bases, with 20 bases between them. This CDR3 spans 18 amino acids. As DNA, the CDR3 is TGTGCCAGCAGCCATCTCTCGGAGGGCAGTAGCTCCTACAATGAGCAGTTCTTC. It specifies CASSHLSEGSSSYNEQFF. The entire variable domain, with the rest obtained from reference TRBV7-6 and TRBJ2-1, is as follows: GAGVSQSPRYKVTKRGQDVALRCDPISGHVSLYWYRQALGQGPEFLTYFNYEAQQDKSGLPNDRFSAERPEGSISTLTIQRTEQRDSAMYRCASSHLSEGSSSYNEQFFGPGTRLTVL.

At least ten counts were recorded for this clonotype. J is TRBJ1-1 and V is TRBV11-2; D unclear. The CDR3 runs 14 residues. Trimming took off 4 bases at V and 0 bases at J, with 9 bases between the two ends. CDR1 and CDR2 from the germline V gene are SGHAT and FQNNGV. Here the CDR3 DNA reads TGTGCCAGCAGCTCACCATGGGTGAACACTGAAGCTTTCTTT. Encoded protein: CASSSPWVNTEAFF. The full variable domain, in which reference TRBV11-2 and TRBJ1-1 provide the parts outside the CDR3, is EAGVAQSPRYKIIEKRQSVAFWCNPISGHATLYWYQQILGQGPKLLIQFQNNGVVDDSQLPKDRFSAERLKGVDSTLKIQPAKLEDSAVYLCASSSPWVNTEAFFGQGTRLTVV.

This clonotype was detected many times. V is TRBV5-1 and J is TRBJ1-1; perhaps TRBD1 as D (6 bases). The V end lost 1 base, the J end lost 3 bases, and 10 bases lay between the germline ends. CDR1 SGHRS and CDR2 YFSETQ come from the germline V gene. The CDR3 has 14 residues. The CDR3 protein is CASSLTGSYTEAFF. CDR3 sequence (DNA): TGCGCCAGCAGCTTGACAGGGAGTTACACTGAAGCTTTCTTT.

The sample holds many counts of this clonotype. The chain employs TRBV5-1 and TRBJ2-7, with TRBD2 matching over 8 bases. The CDR3 length is 17 residues. After removal of 4 bases from V and 5 bases from J, the junction contained 17 bases not matched to a gene. Germline CDR1 SGHRS, CDR2 YFSETQ. CDR3 DNA: TGCGCCAGCAGCCCAACTGGGGGGTCGGGACTAGGCCACGAGCAGTACTTC. This translates into CASSPTGGSGLGHEQYF.

This clonotype was recorded many times. The rearrangement links TRBV6-4 to TRBJ2-3; the match to TRBD2 covers 7 bases. This CDR3 has 13 amino acids. CDR1 is MRHNA, CDR2 SNTAGT, per germline. The V segment lost 5 bases and the J segment 1 base; nucleotides outside the gene matches: 0. CDR3 sequence: CASSTSGTDTQYF. DNA of the CDR3: TGTGCCAGCAGTACTAGCGGCACAGATACGCAGTATTTT.

This clonotype was counted many times. This chain links TRBV12-3 or TRBV12-4 with TRBJ1-2; perhaps TRBD1 as D (6 bases). V shed 5 bases and J shed 4 bases, with 17 bases lying between them. There are 15 residues in the CDR3. The CDR3 here is CASSTTTGIGYGYTF. Written as DNA, the CDR3 is TGTGCCAGCAGTACAACCACAGGGATCGGCTATGGCTACACCTTC.

As DNA, the CDR3 is TGTGCCAGCGTCAGTGGGTCCTACGAGCAGTACTTC. Its protein is CASVSGSYEQYF. The chain couples TRBV11-3 to TRBJ2-7; no clear D gene. The CDR3 consists of 12 residues. CDR1 SGHNT and CDR2 YENEEA come from the germline V gene. V was pared by 8 bases and J by 1 base, with 9 bases between.

This clonotype was picked up many times. The chain has TRBV28 and TRBJ1-4; 8 nucleotides agree with TRBD1. CDR1 is MDHEN, CDR2 SYDVKM, per germline. The CDR3 consists of 14 residues. With 8 bases clipped from V and 7 bases from J, the junction kept 9 bases outside the gene matches. The CDR3: CASGPDRGPEKLFF. The CDR3 DNA sequence: TGTGCCAGCGGACCCGACAGGGGTCCTGAAAAACTGTTTTTT.

This clonotype showed up just a few times. The chain employs TRBV5-1 and TRBJ1-1; the match to TRBD1 covers 10 bases. The CDR3 has 19 amino acids. The V and J ends lost 2 bases and 0 bases, in that order; junction bases with no gene match: 13. Looked up from germline, CDR1 is SGHRS and CDR2 is YFSETQ. CDR3 loop: CASSFGPDRGVSLNTEAFF. CDR3 sequence (DNA): TGCGCCAGCAGCTTCGGCCCGGACAGGGGGGTATCCTTGAACACTGAAGCTTTCTTT.